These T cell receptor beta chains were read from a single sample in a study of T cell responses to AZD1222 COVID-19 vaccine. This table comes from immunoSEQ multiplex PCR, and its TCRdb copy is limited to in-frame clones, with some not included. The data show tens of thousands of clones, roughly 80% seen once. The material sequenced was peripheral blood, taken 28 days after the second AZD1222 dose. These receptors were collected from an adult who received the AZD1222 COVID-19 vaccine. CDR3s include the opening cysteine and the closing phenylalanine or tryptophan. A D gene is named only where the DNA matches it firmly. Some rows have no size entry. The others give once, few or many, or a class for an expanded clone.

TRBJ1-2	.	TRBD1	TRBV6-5	CASSYSQGARYGYTF	TGTGCCAGCAGTTACTCGCAGGGGGCGAGGTATGGCTACACCTTC
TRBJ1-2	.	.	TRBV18	CASSPLQENYGYTF	TGTGCCAGCTCACCACTCCAGGAAAACTATGGCTACACCTTC
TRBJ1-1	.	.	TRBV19	CASSLRQDGTEAFF	TGTGCCAGTAGTCTCCGACAGGACGGGACTGAAGCTTTCTTT
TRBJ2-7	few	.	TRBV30	CAWGGDSYEQYF	TGTGCCTGGGGGGGAGACAGTTACGAGCAGTACTTC
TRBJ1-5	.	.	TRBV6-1	CASSEGWNNQPQHF	TGTGCCAGCAGTGAAGGCTGGAACAATCAGCCCCAGCATTTT
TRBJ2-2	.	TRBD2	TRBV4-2	CASSQGGGTGELFF	TGTGCCAGCAGCCAAGGGGGGGGCACCGGGGAGCTGTTTTTT
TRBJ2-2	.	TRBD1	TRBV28	CASSPSFNRGRSGELFF	TGTGCCAGCAGTCCATCTTTTAACAGGGGGCGTTCCGGGGAGCTGTTTTTT
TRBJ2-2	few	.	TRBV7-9	CASSRGSGELFF	TGTGCCAGCAGTCGAGGATCCGGGGAGCTGTTTTTT
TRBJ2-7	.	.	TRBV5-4	CASTQGRDTHEQYF	TGTGCCAGCACGCAGGGACGGGACACCCACGAGCAGTACTTC
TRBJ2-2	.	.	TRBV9	CASSHRGELTGELFF	TGTGCCAGCAGCCACCGGGGAGAACTAACCGGGGAGCTGTTTTTT
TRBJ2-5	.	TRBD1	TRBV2	CASRTGEETQYF	TGTGCCAGCAGGACAGGGGAAGAGACCCAGTACTTC
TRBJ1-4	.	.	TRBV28	CASQQGRREKLFF	TGTGCCAGCCAACAGGGCCGTCGAGAAAAACTGTTTTTT
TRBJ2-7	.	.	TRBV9	CASSVGFGGLVYEQYF	TGTGCCAGCAGCGTAGGGTTCGGCGGTCTGGTTTACGAGCAGTACTTC